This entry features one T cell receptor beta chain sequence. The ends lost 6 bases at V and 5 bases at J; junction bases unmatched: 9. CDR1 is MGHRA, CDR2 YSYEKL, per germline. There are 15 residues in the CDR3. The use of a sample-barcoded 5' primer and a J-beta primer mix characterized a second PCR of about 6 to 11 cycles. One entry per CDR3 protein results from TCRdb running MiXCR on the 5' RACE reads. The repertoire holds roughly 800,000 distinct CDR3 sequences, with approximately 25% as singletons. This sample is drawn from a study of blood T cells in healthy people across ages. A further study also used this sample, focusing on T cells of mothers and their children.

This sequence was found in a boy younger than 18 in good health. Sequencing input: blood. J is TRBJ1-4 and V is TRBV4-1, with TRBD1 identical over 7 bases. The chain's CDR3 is CASSHEGASNEKLFF. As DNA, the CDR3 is TGCGCCAGCAGTCATGAGGGGGCGAGCAATGAAAAACTGTTTTTT.